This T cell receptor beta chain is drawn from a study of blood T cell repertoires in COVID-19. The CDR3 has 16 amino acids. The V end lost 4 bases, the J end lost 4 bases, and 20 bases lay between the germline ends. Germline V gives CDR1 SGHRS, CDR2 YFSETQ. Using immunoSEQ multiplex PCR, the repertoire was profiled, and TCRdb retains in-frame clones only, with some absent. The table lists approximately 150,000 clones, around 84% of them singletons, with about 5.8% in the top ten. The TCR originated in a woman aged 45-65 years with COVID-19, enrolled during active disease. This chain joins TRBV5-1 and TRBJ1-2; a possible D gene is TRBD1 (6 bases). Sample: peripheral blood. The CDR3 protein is CASSNIYREFGYGYTF. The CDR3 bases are TGCGCCAGCAGCAATATTTACAGGGAGTTCGGCTATGGCTACACCTTC.